This TCR beta chain was obtained from a study of Graves' ophthalmopathy and Graves' hyperthyroidism. On the study more broadly: Prior to any treatment, peripheral blood was collected at the time of initial diagnosis. Study results and limitations: Blood repertoires reportedly contained most expanded thyroid clonotypes above 0.001 frequency. Ophthalmopathy could be told apart from stable hyperthyroidism by a 13-signature model (around 90% sensitivity, 80% to 84% specificity).

This clonotype came up many times. The antigen remains unidentified. Investigators amplified TCR beta CDR3 regions from RNA transcripts. Investigators did first-round RT-PCR with HTBI primers, then second-round multiplex PCR. TCRdb re-called the multiplex PCR reads through MiXCR, storing one row per CDR3 protein. The repertoire holds some 390,000 distinct CDR3 sequences, about a sixth seen once, with approximately 1.4% in the top ten. The junction had 10 bases not matched to a gene; V was cut back by 5 bases and J by 12 bases. The CDR3 spans 12 residues. Sequenced input: peripheral blood. This chain connects TRBV12-3 or TRBV12-4 to TRBJ2-7, with 7 positions matching TRBD1. The sequence was obtained from a woman between 18 and 29 years old with Graves' ophthalmopathy. The CDR3 nucleotides are TGTGCCAGCAGTCGCTACCGGGACAGTATGTACTTC. Amino acids: CASSRYRDSMYF.